The rows below give T cell receptor beta chains drawn from one sample of a study of CD8 T cells in ankylosing spondylitis. TCRdb reprocessed the 5' RACE reads via MiXCR and lists one record per CDR3 protein. This table has 250,000 to 350,000 distinct CDR3 sequences, around 21% appearing once. Material for sequencing was blood, either unsorted or a sorted T cell fraction (not recorded which). Receptors originate from a female donor with ankylosing spondylitis or in good health (not recorded which). Each CDR3 is given without its conserved first and last residue. A clone size is listed for some rows: how often the clone was seen (once, few, many), or a class if it is expanded.

>few|TRBV6-1|TRBJ1-2
ASSQTGEAYGYT
>.|TRBV6-5|TRBJ1-1
ASSYWTGANTEAF
>few|TRBV12-3/TRBV12-4|TRBJ1-5
ASRLTGGNQPQH
>few|TRBV20-1|TRBJ1-2
SARSGTGVGGYT
>few|TRBV6-2/TRBV6-3|TRBJ2-1
ASSETSGLVGEQF
>.|TRBV5-1|TRBJ2-5
ASSPGLAGGLETQY
>once|TRBV9|TRBJ2-2
ASSPQGRGNTGELF
>few|TRBV28|TRBJ2-3
ASRRQGARTDTQY
>many|TRBV9|TRBJ2-5
ASSVTWGETQY
>few|TRBV11-2|TRBJ1-1
ASSPRGVGMNTEAF
>.|TRBV12-3/TRBV12-4|TRBJ1-1
ASRRDISDEAF
>few|TRBV20-1|TRBJ2-1
SAVLAGAYNEQF
>few|TRBV6-5|TRBJ1-1
AVGQLLTEAF
>many|TRBV6-1|TRBJ1-6
ASFDRRDSPLH
>.|TRBV29-1|TRBJ1-1
SVESLAIRDTEAF
>.|TRBV11-2|TRBJ2-5
ASSLVSGDQETQY
>.|TRBV9|TRBJ2-1
ASSPMGTGYNEQF
>many|TRBV29-1|TRBJ1-1
IGRQGVTEAF
>few|TRBV20-1|TRBJ1-5
SARIGGLQPQH
>.|TRBV27|TRBJ2-1
ASSSSVDGRAYNEQF